The text below deals with one TCR beta chain. Its target is not known. Just one base apart from a much larger clone, this may be a read error. Germline CDR1 and CDR2: LGHNA and YNFKEQ. The CDR3 totals 16 residues. The sample originates from a study of response to subunit inactivated influenza vaccine. The study, taken as a whole, reports: Researchers suggested that each seasonal influenza vaccination recruits few new T cells.

A single record per CDR3 protein comes from TCRdb applying MiXCR to the RT-PCR reads. The sample contains 500,000 to 600,000 distinct CDR3 sequences, approximately 7.6% of which appear only once. The chain carries TRBV4-2 and TRBJ1-1, with D unresolved. Source: PBMCs from blood, taken around 25 months after vaccination. The sequence was obtained from a man between 50 and 75 years old who received an inactivated influenza vaccine. DNA for the CDR3: TGTGCCAGCAGCAAAGAGATGGGCATGGGGAACACTGAAGCTTTCTTT. Translating it yields CASSKEMGMGNTEAFF.